This T cell receptor (beta chain) emerged from a study of CD8 T cells in ankylosing spondylitis. Notes on the study in general: Both synovial fluid and blood in reactive arthritis had previously been reported to carry some motif variants. As reported, disease-linked clones showed significant enrichment in matched ankylosing spondylitis synovial fluid.

It was by quantitative 5'-RACE with molecular barcodes that TCR beta libraries were made. TCRdb passed the 5' RACE reads through MiXCR, listing each CDR3 protein once. The sample carries 150,000 to 200,000 distinct CDR3 sequences, approximately 12% recorded once. This clonotype was seen many times. Its specificity is unknown. In germline, CDR1 is LNHDA, CDR2 SQIVND (reference sequence). CDR3 length: 14 amino acids. V lost 9 bases and J lost 5; bases outside the gene matches: 12. The receptor's source is a female donor with ankylosing spondylitis or in good health (not recorded which). Sequencing was carried out using blood, either unsorted or a sorted T cell fraction (not recorded which). The chain joins TRBV19 to TRBJ2-7; 8 nucleotides match TRBD2. CDR3 in amino acids: CASTGGGPTDEQYF. In DNA, the CDR3 is TGTGCCAGCACCGGGGGGGGCCCGACCGACGAGCAGTACTTC.